This TCR beta chain came from a study of a mutant IDH1 vaccine in newly diagnosed glioma. Study information: First vaccine doses came 4-6 weeks after radiotherapy alone, or with temozolomide cycles. Patients were pretreated with radiotherapy, temozolomide, or both, mostly both. Treated patients, averaging around 40 years, were around 62% male and roughly 38% female.

Method: immunoSEQ multiplex PCR; TCRdb's copy keeps in-frame clones and lacks some. Altogether roughly 39,000 clones are present, 75% to 85% being singletons, with the ten largest covering more than 5.5%. Comment on this clone: Its antigen remains unidentified.

Per germline, CDR1 SGHRS and CDR2 YFSETQ. There are 13 residues in the CDR3. The V and J ends lost 0 bases and 3 bases respectively, with 6 bases between them. The time point denotes: week 5, during vaccination. One vaccine dose held 300 ug of mutant IDH1 20-mer peptide and came with topical imiquimod. Study conclusions and caveats: Apparently unrelated to pseudoprogression were changes in the top peripheral T cell clonotypes.

The TCR was taken from a man aged 35 to 55 with glioma. The material sequenced was PBMCs, taken from a glioma patient whose treatment included an IDH1 peptide vaccine. J is TRBJ1-1 and V is TRBV5-1; no clear D gene. The CDR3 reads CASSLGADTEAFF. The DNA for the CDR3 is TGCGCCAGCAGCTTGGGCGCGGACACTGAAGCTTTCTTT. Using reference TRBV5-1 and TRBJ1-1 for the parts outside the CDR3, the full variable domain is KAGVTQTPRYLIKTRGQQVTLSCSPISGHRSVSWYQQTPGQGLQFLFEYFSETQRNKGNFPGRFSGRQFSNSRSEMNVSTLELGDSALYLCASSLGADTEAFFGQGTRLTVV.